This TCR beta chain was recorded in a study of cytotoxic CD8 clonotypes in ibrutinib-treated CLL. The germline V gene has CDR1 MNHEY and CDR2 SMNVEV (reference sequence). The CDR3 spans 16 residues. The V gene lost 5 bases and the J gene lost 7 bases, with 21 bases spanning the gap. A note on this clone: Antigen: not known.

General study points: Progressing patients had sampling times that differed from those of sustained-remission patients.

Here immunoSEQ multiplex PCR was the method, and the copy in TCRdb shows in-frame clones only, minus some. The top ten hold 15% to 19% of the sample, which has roughly 250,000 clones, under 80% seen once. The sample consisted of PBMCs, taken after 24 months of ibrutinib treatment. The gene calls are TRBV27 and TRBJ2-1; D may be TRBD2 (6 bases). This clonotype was sampled from a human donor with chronic lymphocytic leukemia. As DNA, the CDR3 is TGTGCCAGCAGTCCGCGCCCTGGACTACGTACAAATGAGCAGTTCTTC. It is translated as CASSPRPGLRTNEQFF.